Listed here are 3 T cell receptor beta chains from one sample, sequenced in a study of a mutant IDH1 vaccine in newly diagnosed glioma. Assay: immunoSEQ multiplex PCR; the TCRdb copy retains only in-frame clones and omits some. Of 60,000 to 65,000 clones listed, 83% are singletons. No antigen is known for these receptors. Time point specified: week 47, end of study. Mutant IDH1 20-mer peptide, at 300 ug, made up each vaccine dose, with topical imiquimod. The sequenced sample was PBMCs, obtained from a glioma patient whose treatment included an IDH1 peptide vaccine. The receptors come from a man between 25 and 39 years old with glioma.

The J gene is TRBJ1-2, the V gene TRBV5-4; 9 bases match TRBD1. The V and J ends lost 7 bases and 3 bases, in that order; junction bases with no gene match: 10. The CDR3 runs to 15 residues. Germline V gives CDR1 SGHNT, CDR2 YYREEE (reference sequence). This CDR3 is CASHFPGQGDYGYTF. As DNA, the CDR3 is TGTGCCAGCCATTTTCCGGGACAGGGCGACTATGGCTACACCTTC.

V usage is TRBV15 and J usage is TRBJ2-7; weak D call: TRBD2 (6 bases). The CDR3 consists of 14 residues. CDR1 and CDR2 (germline): LNHNV, YYDKDF (reference sequence). The V end lost 3 bases, the J end lost 5 bases, and 14 bases lay between the germline ends. CDR3 bases: TGTGCCACCAGCAGCCCCGGGCGGGGAAACGAGCAGTACTTC. Its protein product is CATSSPGRGNEQYF.

In its sample, this clone was seen once. The chain has TRBV30 and TRBJ2-1, with 8 bases identical to TRBD2. CDR1 is GTSNPN and CDR2 is SVGIG in the germline V gene (reference sequence). J gave up 6 bases and V 4 bases, and 8 bases lay outside the gene matches. There are 14 residues in the CDR3. The CDR3 here is CAWNGGLVGNEQFF. As DNA, the CDR3 is TGTGCCTGGAATGGGGGACTAGTAGGCAATGAGCAGTTCTTC.